The 27 T cell receptor beta chains given below trace back to one sample, sequenced in a study of blood T cell repertoires in COVID-19. Libraries were prepared by immunoSEQ multiplex PCR; TCRdb keeps only in-frame clonotypes and omits some of them. The sample holds roughly 180,000 clones; roughly 94% are singletons and the top ten take 0.6% to 0.8%. The sample taken for sequencing was peripheral blood. The receptors were gathered from a man under 40 with COVID-19, enrolled during active disease.

To note about this clone: Other DNA sequences in the same sample also yield this CDR3. V usage is TRBV13 and J usage is TRBJ2-5; TRBD2 matches 9 bases. The V gene's germline CDR1 is PRHDT and CDR2 FYEKMQ (reference sequence). The V segment lost 1 base and the J segment 2 bases; nucleotides outside the gene matches: 8. The CDR3 runs to 17 residues. The CDR3 sequence: CASSLEGGGGRQETQYF. DNA of the CDR3: TGTGCCAGCAGCTTAGAGGGCGGGGGGGGGCGTCAAGAGACCCAGTACTTC.

DNA for the CDR3: TGTGCCAGCAGCCCACAGGGCCTTGCTAACTATGGCTACACCTTC. This codes for CASSPQGLANYGYTF. The V and J genes are TRBV7-2 and TRBJ1-2, with D perhaps matching TRBD1 (6 bases). CDR3 length equals 15 residues. CDR1 is SGHTA and CDR2 is FQGNSA in the germline V gene. V lost 5 bases to trimming and J lost 0 bases, with 13 bases between them.

In its sample, this clone was seen once. The rearrangement uses TRBV12-2 and TRBJ1-5. TRBV12-2 is designated a pseudogene. There are 16 residues in the CDR3. The chain's CDR3 is CASRSSRGEGNQPQHF. CDR3 nucleotide sequence: TGTGCAAGTCGCTCAAGTCGGGGTGAGGGCAATCAGCCCCAGCATTTT.

This chain joins TRBV13 and TRBJ1-5; 8 bases agree with TRBD1. CDR3 size: 15 residues. Trimming took 0 bases from V and 7 from J; bases not matched to a gene: 5. CDR1 and CDR2 from the germline V gene are PRHDT and FYEKMQ (reference sequence). DNA of the CDR3: TGTGCCAGCAGCTTAGGGCGGACAGGGAGGCAGCCCCAGCATTTT. Its translation: CASSLGRTGRQPQHF. The complete variable domain, with remaining parts taken from reference TRBV13 and TRBJ1-5, reads AAGVIQSPRHLIKEKRETATLKCYPIPRHDTVYWYQQGPGQDPQFLISFYEKMQSDKGSIPDRFSAQQFSDYHSELNMSSLELGDSALYFCASSLGRTGRQPQHFGDGTRLSIL.

V is TRBV27 and J is TRBJ1-3; D might be TRBD1 (5 bases). Trimming cost V 5 bases and J 4 bases, with 21 bases left between them. Germline CDR1 is MNHEY and CDR2 is SMNVEV (reference sequence). The CDR3 contains 17 residues. As DNA, the CDR3 is TGTGCCAGCAGTCCCTTCCCACCAGGGTTGAGGGGAAACACCATATATTTT. Protein: CASSPFPPGLRGNTIYF.

This CDR3 is CASSYSPPQGTEAFF. DNA for the CDR3: TGTGCCAGCAGTTACTCTCCCCCCCAGGGCACTGAAGCTTTCTTT. This chain connects TRBV6-5 to TRBJ1-1, with TRBD1 as a possible D gene (5 bases). The CDR3 covers 15 residues. V gave up 0 bases and J gave up 4 bases, with 12 bases separating them. The germline gives CDR1 MNHEY, CDR2 SVGAGI.

The chain employs TRBV11-2 and TRBJ2-3; tentatively, D is TRBD1 (6 bases). Germline lookup yields CDR1 SGHAT and CDR2 FQNNGV. The CDR3 has 16 residues. Trimming stripped 0 bases from V and 0 bases from J, with 10 bases between. CDR3 bases: TGTGCCAGCAGCTTAGAGGCAGGGGCGAGCACAGATACGCAGTATTTT. It codes for CASSLEAGASTDTQYF.

This rearrangement joins TRBV29-1 to TRBJ2-7; D not certain. The CDR3 is 11 residues long. Per germline, CDR1 SQVTM and CDR2 ANQGSEA. Trimming removed 7 bases at V and 0 bases at J, with 7 bases between. The CDR3 bases are TGCAGCGCTTGGCTCTCCTACGAGCAGTACTTC. Amino acid sequence: CSAWLSYEQYF.

This chain uses TRBV19 with TRBJ1-2; 9 positions match TRBD1. The CDR3 is 16 amino acids. From germline, CDR1 is LNHDA and CDR2 SQIVND (reference sequence). The V and J ends lost 3 bases and 8 bases, in that order; junction bases with no gene match: 13. The CDR3 sequence: CASSIRYPRDREGYTF. CDR3 DNA: TGTGCCAGTAGTATCCGATACCCCCGGGACAGGGAGGGCTACACCTTC.

V is TRBV3-1 (or the pseudogene TRBV3-2) and J is TRBJ2-1; the match to TRBD2 covers 7 bases. This CDR3 region has 16 residues. The trim removed 2 bases at V and 6 bases at J, leaving 10 bases unmatched. Germline CDR1 is LGHDT and CDR2 is YNNKEL (reference sequence). The CDR3 reads CASSQRRDYLGNEQFF. In nucleotides, the CDR3 is TGTGCCAGCAGCCAACGCCGGGACTACCTAGGCAATGAGCAGTTCTTC.

V gene TRBV5-4 combines with J gene TRBJ2-7; weak D call: TRBD2 (5 bases). V shed 4 bases and J shed 0 bases, with 17 bases lying between them. The germline gives CDR1 SGHNT, CDR2 YYREEE (reference sequence). This CDR3 has 16 residues. CDR3 protein: CASSPEERRSSYEQYF. CDR3 bases: TGTGCCAGCAGCCCAGAGGAGCGGAGGAGCTCCTACGAGCAGTACTTC.

The V and J genes are TRBV25-1 and TRBJ2-1; 9 nucleotides line up with TRBD2. The CDR3 runs to 14 residues. Looked up from germline, CDR1 is MGHDK and CDR2 is SYGVNS. J gave up 6 bases and V 6 bases, and 6 bases lay outside the gene matches. CDR3 in amino acids: CASRVAGDINEQFF. Here the CDR3 DNA reads TGTGCCAGCAGAGTAGCGGGGGATATCAATGAGCAGTTCTTC.

Notes on this clone: The sample carries other DNA sequences with the same CDR3. The chain's CDR3 is CASSFQGGTEAFF. The CDR3 DNA is TGCGCCAGCAGCTTTCAGGGAGGGACTGAAGCTTTCTTT. The chain uses TRBV5-1 and TRBJ1-1, with D maybe TRBD1 (5 bases). The V and J ends lost 2 bases and 5 bases respectively, with 10 bases between them. Germline CDR1 is SGHRS and CDR2 is YFSETQ. The length of the CDR3 is 13 residues.

This clone was observed once. This chain links TRBV19 with TRBJ1-1; a weak D match, TRBD1 (5 bases). CDR3 length: 12 amino acids. Germline-derived CDR1 and CDR2 are LNHDA and SQIVND (reference sequence). Trimming left V 7 bases short and J 2 bases short, with 8 bases between. CDR3 nucleotide sequence: TGTGCCAGTACCGACAGAAACACTGAAGCTTTCTTT. Its translation: CASTDRNTEAFF.

The chain has TRBV7-6 and TRBJ1-5; perhaps TRBD1 as D (5 bases). CDR1 SGHVS and CDR2 FNYEAQ come from the germline V gene. Between the trimmed V and J ends, which lost 5 bases and 2 bases, there was a span of 13 bases. CDR3 length equals 15 residues. CDR3 residues: CASSQLSGGNQPQHF. CDR3 DNA: TGTGCCAGCAGCCAACTCTCGGGGGGCAATCAGCCCCAGCATTTT.

The J gene is TRBJ2-5, the V gene TRBV5-1; 10 bases line up with TRBD2. After removal of 4 bases from V and 5 bases from J, the junction contained 8 bases not matched to a gene. The CDR3 totals 15 residues. Germline V gene sequence: CDR1 SGHRS, CDR2 YFSETQ. CDR3 in DNA: TGCGCCAGCAGCCCGAGCGGGGGGGCTGGTGAGACCCAGTACTTC. This codes for CASSPSGGAGETQYF. The entire variable domain, with the rest obtained from reference TRBV5-1 and TRBJ2-5, is as follows: KAGVTQTPRYLIKTRGQQVTLSCSPISGHRSVSWYQQTPGQGLQFLFEYFSETQRNKGNFPGRFSGRQFSNSRSEMNVSTLELGDSALYLCASSPSGGAGETQYFGPGTRLLVL.

This CDR3 is CASSPRTDTQYF. The CDR3 DNA sequence: TGTGCCAGCAGCCCCCGTACAGATACGCAGTATTTT. The chain uses TRBV6-6 and TRBJ2-3; unclear D gene. CDR1 MNHNY and CDR2 SVGAGI come from the germline V gene (reference sequence). This CDR3 contains 12 residues. V gave up 6 bases and J gave up 3 bases, with 7 bases separating them.

J is TRBJ1-1 and V is TRBV19, with 9 bases fitting TRBD1. Germline V CDR1 and CDR2: LNHDA, SQIVND (reference sequence). The ends lost 3 bases at V and 4 bases at J; junction bases unmatched: 3. The CDR3 runs 14 residues. The CDR3 nucleotides read TGTGCCAGTAGTATCACAGGGGGCTCCACTGAAGCTTTCTTT. Its translation: CASSITGGSTEAFF. The full variable domain, completed using reference TRBV19 and TRBJ1-1, is DGGITQSPKYLFRKEGQNVTLSCEQNLNHDAMYWYRQDPGQGLRLIYYSQIVNDFQKGDIAEGYSVSREKKESFPLTVTSAQKNPTAFYLCASSITGGSTEAFFGQGTRLTVV.

This clone was counted a single time. The chain recombines TRBV11-2 with TRBJ2-7, with TRBD2 matching 11 bases. The CDR3 is made up of 16 amino acids. Germline CDR1 is SGHAT and CDR2 is FQNNGV. V was clipped by 2 bases and J by 3 bases; unmatched bases: 6. CDR3 amino acids: CASSLKVAGGFYEQYF. As DNA, the CDR3 is TGTGCCAGCAGCTTAAAGGTAGCGGGGGGGTTCTACGAGCAGTACTTC.

The V gene is TRBV24-1, the J gene TRBJ1-4, with D perhaps matching TRBD1 (6 bases). Trimming took 5 bases from V and 1 from J, leaving 13 bases between them. This CDR3 comprises 16 residues. The V gene's germline CDR1 is KGHDR and CDR2 SFDVKD. DNA of the CDR3: TGTGCCACCAGTGCCCCCAGGGGACGAACTAATGAAAAACTGTTTTTT. It codes for CATSAPRGRTNEKLFF.

This chain uses TRBV6-5 with TRBJ2-5; 11 bases are a match to TRBD2. This CDR3 is built from 15 residues. The germline V gene encodes CDR1 MNHEY and CDR2 SVGAGI. The V segment lost 4 bases and the J segment 5 bases; nucleotides outside the gene matches: 6. In DNA form, the CDR3 reads TGTGCCAGCAGTTCGACTAGCGGGGAGTGGGAGACCCAGTACTTC. Translation gives CASSSTSGEWETQYF.

A remark on this clone: At the DNA level, this CDR3 is encoded by other sequences in the same sample as well. The V call is TRBV6-5, the J call TRBJ2-5, with 11 bases that match TRBD1. Germline assignment: CDR1 MNHEY and CDR2 SVGAGI. The CDR3 runs to 15 residues. The V and J ends lost 6 bases and 1 base, in that order; junction bases with no gene match: 4. The CDR3: CASRVGTGGQETQYF. In DNA, the CDR3 is TGTGCCAGCAGGGTGGGGACAGGGGGCCAAGAGACCCAGTACTTC.

V and J are TRBV9 and TRBJ1-1; D is perhaps TRBD1 (6 bases). The germline CDR1 and CDR2 sequences are SGDLS and YYNGEE. CDR3 size: 12 residues. V lost 4 bases and J 7 bases, leaving 11 bases between the germline ends. In DNA form, the CDR3 reads TGTGCCAGCAGCCCCTACAGGGATGAAGCTTTCTTT. Its protein is CASSPYRDEAFF.

CDR3 protein: CASSREEETQYF. CDR3 bases: TGTGCCAGCAGCAGGGAGGAAGAGACCCAGTACTTC. The genes are TRBV9 and TRBJ2-5, with D perhaps TRBD2 (6 bases). V lost 4 bases and J 3 bases, leaving 7 bases between the germline ends. The CDR3 consists of 12 residues. From germline, CDR1 is SGDLS and CDR2 YYNGEE.

The gene calls are TRBV12-3 or TRBV12-4 and TRBJ2-7, with D perhaps matching TRBD1 (6 bases). CDR3 length: 11 amino acids. Deletions cut 6 bases from V and 3 bases from J, with 6 bases between. The chain's CDR3 is CASRGGYEQYF. DNA of the CDR3: TGTGCCAGCAGAGGGGGCTACGAGCAGTACTTC.

This chain connects TRBV6-5 to TRBJ2-1; 8 bases agree with TRBD2. V lost 2 bases, J lost 5 bases, and 8 bases stayed unmatched. Germline CDR1 MNHEY, CDR2 SVGAGI. This CDR3 region has 16 residues. DNA of the CDR3: TGTGCCAGCAGTTACGGCTGGCGGGGGGCCGACAATGAGCAGTTCTTC. Translation gives CASSYGWRGADNEQFF.

V usage is TRBV2 and J usage is TRBJ1-6; D is undetermined. With 4 bases removed from V and 6 bases from J, the gap between germline ends came to 7 bases. Germline CDR1 reads SNHLY; CDR2 reads FYNNEI. The CDR3 runs 13 residues. The CDR3 is CASSVIVNSPLHF. DNA for the CDR3: TGTGCCAGCAGTGTTATCGTTAATTCACCCCTCCACTTT.